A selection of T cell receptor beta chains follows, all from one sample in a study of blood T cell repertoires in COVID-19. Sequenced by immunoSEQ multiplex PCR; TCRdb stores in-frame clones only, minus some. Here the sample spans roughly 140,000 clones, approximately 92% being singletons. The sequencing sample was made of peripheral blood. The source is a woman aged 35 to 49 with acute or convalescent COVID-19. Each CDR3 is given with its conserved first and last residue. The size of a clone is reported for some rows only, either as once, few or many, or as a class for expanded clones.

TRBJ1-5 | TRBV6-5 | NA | CASSYSTGRGQPQHF
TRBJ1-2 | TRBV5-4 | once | CASSLVYSYGYTF
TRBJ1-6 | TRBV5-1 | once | CASSGQGPRSSYNSPLHF
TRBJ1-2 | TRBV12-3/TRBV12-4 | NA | CASSSRYGGYTF
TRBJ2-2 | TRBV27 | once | CASSLGLLSTGELFF
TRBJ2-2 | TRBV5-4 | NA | CASSVFANTGELFF
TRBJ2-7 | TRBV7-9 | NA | CASSRGTGPYEQYF
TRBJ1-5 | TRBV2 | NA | CASSASENQPQHF
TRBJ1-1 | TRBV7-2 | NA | CASSLEGVEVTEAFF
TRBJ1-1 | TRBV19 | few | CASSIPSVGQGSAEAFF
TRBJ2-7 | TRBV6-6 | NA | CAIRLGGEQYF
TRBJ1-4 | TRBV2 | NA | CASSEGEATNEKLFF
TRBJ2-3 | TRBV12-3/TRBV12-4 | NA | CASSFQGLDTQYF